One and the same sample provided the 9 T cell receptor beta chains below, sequenced in a study of CD8 T cells in Susac syndrome. Random hexamers were used to reverse transcribe an amount of 0.5 to 1 ug RNA. Via MiXCR, TCRdb re-called the immunoSEQ multiplex PCR reads, giving one row per CDR3 protein. The sample holds 65,000 to 85,000 distinct CDR3 sequences, approximately 94% seen once. Sequenced: CD8+ T cells from PBMCs. The origin of the receptors is a human donor with Susac syndrome.

The V and J genes are TRBV3-1 and TRBJ1-5, with 8 bases matching TRBD1. J lost 5 bases, V lost 4 bases, and 7 bases had no gene match. Germline V CDR1 and CDR2: LGHDT, YNNKEL (reference sequence). CDR3 length equals 15 residues. CDR3 DNA sequence: TGTGCCAGCAGCCCGATGACAGGGGTGGATCAGCCCCAGCATTTT. It codes for CASSPMTGVDQPQHF.

The chain recombines TRBV29-1 with TRBJ2-7; D is possibly TRBD2 (5 bases). V lost 6 bases and J 5 bases, leaving 11 bases between the germline ends. CDR3 length: 11 residues. The germline V gene encodes CDR1 SQVTM and CDR2 ANQGSEA. The CDR3 coding sequence is TGCAGCGTCGTGGGGAGCGACGAGCAGTACTTC. This sequence encodes CSVVGSDEQYF.

The chain carries TRBV6-5 and TRBJ1-2; 7 nucleotides match TRBD1. From germline, CDR1 is MNHEY and CDR2 SVGAGI. The length of the CDR3 is 14 residues. The ends lost 4 bases at V and 4 bases at J; junction bases unmatched: 6. The CDR3 nucleotides are TGTGCCAGCAGTTCACTGACAGGGCCCTATGGCTACACCTTC. It encodes CASSSLTGPYGYTF.

The chain uses TRBV28 and TRBJ2-1; D uncertain. The V end was cut by 6 bases, the J end by 10 bases, with 22 bases between. Germline V CDR1 and CDR2: MDHEN, SYDVKM. This CDR3 has 15 amino acids. CDR3 in amino acids: CASSPTGSPRAEQFF. CDR3 sequence (DNA): TGTGCCAGCAGCCCTACCGGGTCCCCTCGAGCGGAGCAGTTCTTC.

As to this clonotype: The limits of the CDR3 on the DNA are not certain, so only TCRdb's listed CDR3 is given. CDR3 residues: CASSFGPGLAGGEQYF. The chain carries TRBV7-9 and TRBJ2-7; the table's D call of TRBD2 was not tested on the DNA. The CDR3 is 16 residues long, counting both termini. Germline values: CDR1 SEHNR, CDR2 FQNEAQ (reference sequence).

The chain is built from TRBV20-1 and TRBJ2-7; D possibly corresponds to TRBD2 (5 bases). Looked up from germline, CDR1 is DFQATT and CDR2 is SNEGSKA (reference sequence). Trimming pared 6 bases from V and 1 base from J, leaving 22 bases between. This CDR3 comprises 16 residues. The CDR3 protein is CSAESSALGFSYEQYF. The CDR3 DNA follows: TGCAGTGCGGAGAGCTCGGCACTAGGCTTTTCCTACGAGCAGTACTTC.

The chain recombines TRBV5-1 with TRBJ2-2; D call uncertain. The V end was cut by 2 bases, the J end by 4 bases, with 12 bases between. CDR3 length: 15 residues. Germline CDR1 and CDR2: SGHRS and YFSETQ. CDR3 bases: TGCGCCAGCAGCTTTACGGATCCCTCCACCGGGGAGCTGTTTTTT. Protein product: CASSFTDPSTGELFF.

The CDR3 region has the DNA TGTGCCAGCAGCCAAGATGGGGGGACTGGGGCCAACGTCCTGACTTTC. Protein: CASSQDGGTGANVLTF. The chain carries TRBV3-1 and TRBJ2-6; D may be TRBD2 (6 bases). The V and J ends lost 0 bases and 2 bases respectively, with 8 bases between them. The CDR3 consists of 16 residues. Germline assignment: CDR1 LGHDT and CDR2 YNNKEL (reference sequence).

The chain employs TRBV7-9 and TRBJ2-7; D may correspond to TRBD1 or TRBD2 (5 bases each). The CDR3 length is 14 residues. The germline V gene has CDR1 SEHNR and CDR2 FQNEAQ (reference sequence). V lost 5 bases and J 4 bases, leaving 15 bases between the germline ends. CDR3: CASSITGHPYEQYF. Written as DNA, the CDR3 is TGTGCCAGCAGCATCACGGGGCACCCATACGAGCAGTACTTC.